Shown below are 16 T cell receptor beta chains from a single sample sequenced in a study of OX40 agonist ivuxolimab in advanced cancers. The data were produced by immunoSEQ multiplex PCR, yet TCRdb's version contains in-frame clones alone and is incomplete. The sample records around 83,000 clones, around 90% being singletons. This material consisted of CD4+ or CD8+ T cells sorted from blood, taken in a trial of the OX40 agonist ivuxolimab. These receptors all come from an adult with an advanced solid tumor such as melanoma, head and neck, liver or kidney cancer.

V gene TRBV6-1 combines with J gene TRBJ1-2, with D maybe TRBD1 (6 bases). V was clipped by 0 bases and J by 6 bases, with 14 bases between them. This CDR3 comprises 15 residues. Germline V gene data show CDR1 as MNHNS and CDR2 as SASEGT. In DNA, the CDR3 is TGTGCCAGCAGTGAAGCCTATCGGGGGGCGAATGGCTACACCTTC. Translated, it gives CASSEAYRGANGYTF.

The chain couples TRBV18 to TRBJ1-1, with D possibly matching TRBD1 (6 bases). The CDR3 is made up of 15 amino acids. Germline loops: CDR1 KGHSH, CDR2 LQKENI. Trimming stripped 0 bases from V and 4 bases from J, with 12 bases between. The CDR3 DNA sequence: TGTGCCAGCTCACCACCGGGAGGCAGGGGCACTGAAGCTTTCTTT. Its protein is CASSPPGGRGTEAFF.

The CDR3 DNA reads TGTGCCAGCCGGACAGGGGCCTACGAGCAGTACTTC. It specifies CASRTGAYEQYF. The chain recombines TRBV6-6 with TRBJ2-7, with 9 bases that match TRBD1. The CDR3 is made up of 12 amino acids. Unmatched junction bases numbered 1, after V lost 8 bases and J lost 2 bases. Germline loops: CDR1 MNHNY, CDR2 SVGAGI (reference sequence).

The V and J genes are TRBV10-2 and TRBJ2-7; D gene unclear. The CDR3 runs 16 residues. The V and J ends lost 2 bases and 0 bases respectively, with 14 bases between them. Germline loops: CDR1 WSHSY, CDR2 SAAADI. CDR3: CASSEQEFGSSYEQYF. For the CDR3, the DNA is TGCGCCAGCAGTGAGCAGGAATTTGGCAGCTCCTACGAGCAGTACTTC.

This clone was found once. The gene calls are TRBV10-3 and TRBJ2-2; TRBD2 agrees at 10 bases. V shed 6 bases and J 4 bases; nucleotides not matched to a gene: 2. The germline CDR1 and CDR2 sequences are ENHRY and SYGVKD. The CDR3 is 14 amino acids. The CDR3, as DNA: TGTGCCATCAGCGCTAGCGGGAGCACCGGGGAGCTGTTTTTT. It codes for CAISASGSTGELFF.

CDR3 coding DNA: TGCGCCAGCAGCCCGCAGGGGCCCCAGCATTTT. It encodes CASSPQGPQHF. This rearrangement joins TRBV5-1 to TRBJ1-5; possible D gene TRBD1, 5 bases. This CDR3 is 11 amino acids long. Germline V CDR1 and CDR2: SGHRS, YFSETQ. V was cut by 4 bases and J by 9 bases, with 8 bases left in between.

V gene TRBV18 combines with J gene TRBJ2-5; D gene uncertain. The CDR3 sequence is 14 residues long. Germline V lookup: CDR1 KGHSH, CDR2 LQKENI. V was trimmed by 2 bases and J by 1 base, leaving 8 bases between them. CDR3 in amino acids: CASSPMASQETQYF. In nucleotides, the CDR3 is TGTGCCAGCTCACCAATGGCCAGCCAAGAGACCCAGTACTTC.

The J gene is TRBJ2-3, the V gene TRBV5-1; unclear D gene. Germline V gene data show CDR1 as SGHRS and CDR2 as YFSETQ. V lost 0 bases to trimming and J lost 1 base, with 12 bases between them. CDR3 length equals 16 residues. This chain's CDR3 is CASSLGAQWRTDTQYF. In DNA, the CDR3 is TGCGCCAGCAGCTTGGGAGCCCAATGGCGCACAGATACGCAGTATTTT.

The rearrangement links TRBV18 to TRBJ2-7, with 8 positions matching TRBD2. The CDR3 is made up of 15 amino acids. V was clipped by 0 bases and J by 0 bases; unmatched bases: 1. Looked up from germline, CDR1 is KGHSH and CDR2 is LQKENI. This chain's CDR3 is CASSPPAGASYEQYF. CDR3 coding DNA: TGTGCCAGCTCACCACCAGCGGGAGCCTCCTACGAGCAGTACTTC.

This clone has only one observation. This sequence joins TRBV7-9 and TRBJ2-3; TRBD2 matches 10 bases. Germline values: CDR1 SEHNR, CDR2 FQNEAQ (reference sequence). V gave up 6 bases and J gave up 4 bases; unmatched junction bases: 10. The CDR3 totals 16 residues. In DNA, the CDR3 is TGTGCCAGCAGACTGCTCGGGACTAGCGAATCAGATACGCAGTATTTT. Translated, it gives CASRLLGTSESDTQYF.

V gene TRBV25-1 combines with J gene TRBJ1-4; D remains unclear. Germline CDR1 and CDR2: MGHDK and SYGVNS. Trimming took 5 bases from V and 6 from J, leaving 16 bases between them. The CDR3 loop spans 15 amino acids. The CDR3 region has the DNA TGTGCCAGCAGTACCTCGCGGACGATAGATGAAAAACTGTTTTTT. Residues: CASSTSRTIDEKLFF.

This rearrangement joins TRBV21-1 to TRBJ2-7. TRBV21-1 is termed a pseudogene. This CDR3 has 11 residues. The CDR3 sequence: CASSPAREQYF. The CDR3 DNA sequence: TGTGCCAGCAGTCCGGCCCGCGAGCAGTACTTC.

The chain uses TRBV14 and TRBJ2-5, with TRBD1 identical over 7 bases. Per germline, CDR1 SGHDN and CDR2 FVKESK. The length of the CDR3 is 14 residues. The ends lost 4 bases at V and 5 bases at J; junction bases unmatched: 7. CDR3 in DNA: TGTGCCAGCAGCCTGACAGGGTTTCGGGAGACCCAGTACTTC. Translated: CASSLTGFRETQYF.

The rearrangement links TRBV4-1 to TRBJ2-1, with a weak D call TRBD1 (5 bases). Germline CDR1 is MGHRA and CDR2 is YSYEKL. V dropped 6 bases and J dropped 8 bases, with 17 bases sitting between them. This CDR3 has 14 residues. DNA for the CDR3: TGCGCCAGCAGGGGGCGTGGGCGACCGGATGAGCAGTTCTTC. This translates into CASRGRGRPDEQFF.

The J gene is TRBJ1-5, the V gene TRBV30; D is unresolved. The CDR3 loop spans 14 amino acids. Trimming pared 1 base from V and 3 bases from J, leaving 10 bases between. The germline gives CDR1 GTSNPN, CDR2 SVGIG (reference sequence). DNA of the CDR3: TGTGCCTGGAGTGCGGGGTTGCCCAATCAGCCCCAGCATTTT. Translating gives CAWSAGLPNQPQHF.

The chain has TRBV2 and TRBJ2-2, with 7 bases aligning to TRBD1. V shed 10 bases, J shed 2 bases, and the junction held 10 bases outside the gene matches. CDR1 and CDR2 (germline): SNHLY, FYNNEI. This CDR3 has 15 residues. The CDR3 DNA reads as TGTGCCATCACAACTGGGACAGTCAACACCGGGGAGCTGTTTTTT. It specifies CAITTGTVNTGELFF.